The 4 T cell receptor beta chains presented below share a single source sample, sequenced in a study of cytomegalovirus exposure and HLA in healthy donors listed by TCRdb under 2017. The method behind the library was the immunoSEQ multiplex PCR assay. A mixture of 60 forward primers for TCR Vbeta segments and 13 reverse primers for TCR Jbeta segments was used in the multiplex PCR. TCRdb took over this immuneACCESS table, retaining in-frame rearrangements with V and J assigned. Such tables are incomplete; in checked studies, under half of the missing clones stem from an unresolved V gene, and the remainder is unexplained. This sample gives some 150,000 clones in total; roughly 77% of them show up just once. The biggest ten clones account for 3.5% of the sample. Sequenced: PBMCs. The receptors stem from a human donor in good health.

The chain carries TRBV5-4 and TRBJ1-2; D remains ambiguous. The CDR3 has 15 amino acids. Germline loops: CDR1 SGHNT, CDR2 YYREEE (reference sequence). V was clipped by 0 bases and J by 4 bases, with 13 bases between them. For the CDR3, the DNA is TGTGCCAGCAGCTTGGCCTCCGGTACTACCTATGGCTACACCTTC. It codes for CASSLASGTTYGYTF.

V is TRBV27 and J is TRBJ2-3; possible D gene TRBD1, 5 bases. Trimming left V 7 bases short and J 2 bases short, with 10 bases between. The CDR3 sequence is 13 residues long. Germline V lookup: CDR1 MNHEY, CDR2 SMNVEV (reference sequence). CDR3 nucleotide sequence: TGTGCCAGCACTTGGGGCCCCACAGATACGCAGTATTTT. Its translation is CASTWGPTDTQYF.

In its sample, this clone was seen a few times. This chain's CDR3 is CASSLAAVFQETQYF. Here the CDR3 DNA reads TGCGCCAGCAGCTTGGCGGCGGTATTTCAAGAGACCCAGTACTTC. The V gene is TRBV5-1, the J gene TRBJ2-5, with no clear D. Trimming removed 0 bases at V and 2 bases at J, with 11 bases between. This CDR3 is 15 amino acids long. Germline V lookup: CDR1 SGHRS, CDR2 YFSETQ.

V is TRBV6-6 and J is TRBJ2-5; D remains unclear. Germline V gene sequence: CDR1 MNHNY, CDR2 SVGAGI (reference sequence). The CDR3 has 13 residues. V shed 5 bases and J shed 5 bases, with 12 bases lying between them. CDR3 sequence: CASSRLVQETQYF. CDR3 sequence (DNA): TGTGCCAGCAGTCGCCTAGTGCAGGAGACCCAGTACTTC.